This entry lists 25 T cell receptor beta chains sequenced from one sample in a study of T cell responses to AZD1222 COVID-19 vaccine (dated by TCRdb to the early 2020s). Sample time point, as interpreted from the label and publication: baseline before first vaccination. The method behind the library was the immunoSEQ multiplex PCR assay. TCRdb limited this immuneACCESS table to in-frame rearrangements with V and J called. A share of clones is missing; checked studies link under half to unresolved V genes, and the rest is unexplained. The sample table contains 65,000 to 95,000 clones; only one count was recorded for about 88% of them. About 13% of the sample is taken by the ten largest. Here the sequenced sample was peripheral blood, taken on day 0 of AZD1222 vaccination. Receptors were obtained from an adult in good health.

The gene calls are TRBV11-2 and TRBJ1-2; D gene uncertain. The CDR3 sequence is 15 residues long. The germline gives CDR1 SGHAT, CDR2 FQNNGV. V was pared by 1 base and J by 2 bases, with 11 bases between. The CDR3: CASSLVPSWNYGYTF. The CDR3 DNA sequence: TGTGCCAGCAGCTTAGTTCCGTCCTGGAACTATGGCTACACCTTC.

V usage is TRBV4-3 and J usage is TRBJ1-1, with D unresolved. CDR3 size: 15 residues. Trimming took 2 bases from V and 7 from J, leaving 17 bases between them. CDR1 is LGHNA and CDR2 is YSLEER in the germline V gene. The CDR3 sequence is CASSQIHGMGNEAFF. The CDR3, as DNA: TGCGCCAGCAGCCAAATACATGGGATGGGGAATGAAGCTTTCTTT.

The CDR3 reads CASSIGTGGGKGNTIYF. The CDR3 DNA reads TGTGCCAGCAGCATCGGGACAGGAGGGGGGAAAGGAAACACCATATATTTT. The V call is TRBV7-8, the J call TRBJ1-3, with 8 bases that match TRBD1. Trimming at V came to 5 bases and at J to 4 bases, leaving 13 bases not matched to a gene. Germline lookup yields CDR1 SGHVS and CDR2 FQNEAQ. The CDR3 consists of 17 residues.

The V and J genes are TRBV27 and TRBJ2-5; 12 positions match TRBD2. V lost 3 bases and J lost 3; bases outside the gene matches: 5. CDR3 length: 16 residues. Germline assignment: CDR1 MNHEY and CDR2 SMNVEV (reference sequence). The DNA for the CDR3 is TGTGCCAGCAGTTTTTCCCGGACTAGCGGGAAAGAGACCCAGTACTTC. Residues: CASSFSRTSGKETQYF.

The rearrangement links TRBV20-1 to TRBJ2-3, with TRBD2 identical over 8 bases. CDR1 and CDR2 (germline): DFQATT, SNEGSKA (reference sequence). This CDR3 spans 15 amino acids. The trim removed 7 bases at V and 8 bases at J, leaving 17 bases unmatched. The CDR3 DNA follows: TGCAGTGTTAGTACGGGGGGGCCCAGCGGTATTACGCAGTATTTT. Its protein is CSVSTGGPSGITQYF.

This sequence joins TRBV9 and TRBJ2-3, with 11 bases identical to TRBD2. The CDR3 contains 16 residues. V shed 4 bases, J shed 3 bases, and the junction held 7 bases outside the gene matches. Looked up from germline, CDR1 is SGDLS and CDR2 is YYNGEE. The CDR3 nucleotides are TGTGCCAGCAGCCTGGGACTAGCGGCCGGAACAGATACGCAGTATTTT. Translated, it gives CASSLGLAAGTDTQYF.

CDR3 residues: CASSPRGQGGETQYF. CDR3 in DNA: TGTGCCAGCTCACCTCGGGGACAGGGCGGGGAGACCCAGTACTTC. This rearrangement joins TRBV18 to TRBJ2-5; TRBD1 aligns across 9 bases. Germline V gives CDR1 KGHSH, CDR2 LQKENI. J gave up 5 bases and V 3 bases, and 7 bases lay outside the gene matches. The CDR3 consists of 15 residues.

The V and J genes are TRBV30 and TRBJ1-3; D not certain. Germline CDR1 reads GTSNPN; CDR2 reads SVGIG (reference sequence). The CDR3 contains 14 residues. V was shortened by 0 bases and J by 4 bases, with 10 bases between the two germline ends. In nucleotides, the CDR3 is TGTGCCTGGAGTGTATGGGGTGGCGGAAACACCATATATTTT. It encodes CAWSVWGGGNTIYF.

V is TRBV28 and J is TRBJ2-5, with TRBD2 identical over 8 bases. The ends lost 7 bases at V and 7 bases at J; junction bases unmatched: 2. The germline V gene encodes CDR1 MDHEN and CDR2 SYDVKM. CDR3 length equals 11 residues. The CDR3 region has the DNA TGTGCCAGCACGGGAGGGGGGACCCAGTACTTC. The encoded protein is CASTGGGTQYF.

The CDR3 is CASSFAESSYEQYF. The CDR3 DNA reads as TGTGCCAGCAGCTTCGCCGAGAGCTCCTACGAGCAGTACTTC. The chain combines TRBV11-2 with TRBJ2-7, with unresolved D. Deletions cut 3 bases from V and 0 bases from J, with 9 bases between. The CDR3 totals 14 residues. The germline V gene encodes CDR1 SGHAT and CDR2 FQNNGV. Based on the CDR3 plus reference TRBV11-2 and TRBJ2-7, the full variable domain is EAGVAQSPRYKIIEKRQSVAFWCNPISGHATLYWYQQILGQGPKLLIQFQNNGVVDDSQLPKDRFSAERLKGVDSTLKIQPAKLEDSAVYLCASSFAESSYEQYFGPGTRLTVT.

V gene TRBV27 combines with J gene TRBJ1-2; D is unclear. This CDR3 is built from 14 residues. Trimming removed 2 bases at V and 4 bases at J, with 11 bases between. CDR1 and CDR2 (germline): MNHEY, SMNVEV (reference sequence). CDR3 sequence (DNA): TGTGCCAGCAGTTTAGGCAGAGGTGGCTATGGCTACACCTTC. This sequence encodes CASSLGRGGYGYTF.

The CDR3, as DNA: TGTGCCAGTAGTCAACGGGACAGGGTGACTGAAGCTTTCTTT. Its protein product is CASSQRDRVTEAFF. The chain combines TRBV19 with TRBJ1-1; TRBD1 matches at 9 bases. Germline CDR1 reads LNHDA; CDR2 reads SQIVND (reference sequence). With 5 bases clipped from V and 5 bases from J, the junction kept 6 bases outside the gene matches. The CDR3 extends over 14 amino acids.

V and J are TRBV5-1 and TRBJ2-2, with a weak D call TRBD1 (5 bases). Trimming pared 3 bases from V and 3 bases from J, leaving 15 bases between. Germline loops: CDR1 SGHRS, CDR2 YFSETQ. The CDR3 runs 16 residues. The CDR3 loop reads CASSSQGSGDTGELFF. The DNA for the CDR3 is TGCGCCAGCAGCTCCCAGGGTTCAGGCGACACCGGGGAGCTGTTTTTT.

The V call is TRBV9, the J call TRBJ1-1; D is perhaps TRBD1 (6 bases). Germline CDR1 is SGDLS and CDR2 is YYNGEE. The CDR3 is made up of 12 amino acids. The V end lost 5 bases, the J end lost 3 bases, and 8 bases lay between the germline ends. CDR3 amino acids: CASRPGDTEAFF. The CDR3 DNA reads as TGTGCCAGCAGACCAGGGGACACTGAAGCTTTCTTT.

This chain links TRBV12-3 or TRBV12-4 with TRBJ1-2; a possible D gene is TRBD1 (5 bases). V lost 6 bases and J lost 7, with 15 bases in between. The CDR3 has 13 amino acids. For the CDR3, the DNA is TGTGCCAGCAGCCCTGGACGGGACGGTGGCTACACCTTC. Amino acids: CASSPGRDGGYTF.

V gene TRBV7-9 combines with J gene TRBJ1-5; a possible D gene is TRBD1 (6 bases). V was trimmed by 5 bases and J by 6 bases, leaving 14 bases between them. The CDR3 has 14 residues. The V gene's germline CDR1 is SEHNR and CDR2 FQNEAQ (reference sequence). The CDR3 bases are TGTGCCAGCAGCGCTGAGGGGGGGCTTCAGCCCCAGCATTTT. This gives the protein CASSAEGGLQPQHF.

The chain has TRBV19 and TRBJ1-4, with D uncertain. CDR1 LNHDA and CDR2 SQIVND come from the germline V gene (reference sequence). Trimming stripped 8 bases from V and 0 bases from J, with 10 bases between. There are 14 residues in the CDR3. CDR3 protein: CASEDGATNEKLFF. The CDR3 nucleotides are TGTGCCAGTGAGGACGGTGCAACTAATGAAAAACTGTTTTTT.

This chain uses TRBV29-1 with TRBJ1-1, with D perhaps TRBD1 (5 bases). The CDR3 consists of 13 residues. CDR1 is SQVTM and CDR2 is ANQGSEA in the germline V gene. The ends were cut back, 8 bases at V and 2 bases at J, with 15 bases in the middle. This chain's CDR3 is CSSKGAINTEAFF. The CDR3 DNA is TGCAGCTCGAAAGGGGCCATCAACACTGAAGCTTTCTTT.

This rearrangement joins TRBV7-9 to TRBJ2-1; D possibly matches TRBD1 or TRBD2 (6 bases each). The germline V and J ends were trimmed by 5 bases and 7 bases, with 21 bases remaining between them. CDR3 length equals 16 residues. CDR1 SEHNR and CDR2 FQNEAQ come from the germline V gene (reference sequence). The CDR3 nucleotides read TGTGCCAGCAGCCTAGGGGGGCCAAACGGAGTTAATGAGCAGTTCTTC. Translating gives CASSLGGPNGVNEQFF.

The chain has TRBV4-3 and TRBJ2-7; D not resolved. The CDR3 has 14 residues. Trimming took off 1 base at V and 5 bases at J, with 12 bases between the two ends. From germline, CDR1 is LGHNA and CDR2 YSLEER. CDR3 sequence: CASSQGLSSDEQYF. CDR3 coding DNA: TGCGCCAGCAGCCAAGGGCTGTCTTCGGACGAGCAGTACTTC.

The chain uses TRBV7-6 and TRBJ2-1, with 7 nucleotides matching TRBD2. Germline values: CDR1 SGHVS, CDR2 FNYEAQ. The CDR3 is made up of 18 amino acids. Unmatched junction bases numbered 12, after V lost 4 bases and J lost 0 bases. The CDR3 region is CASSSIFSRGVSYNEQFF. The CDR3 DNA is TGTGCCAGCAGCTCCATCTTTTCTCGGGGGGTCTCCTACAATGAGCAGTTCTTC.

The chain recombines TRBV3-1 (or the pseudogene TRBV3-2) with TRBJ1-6; D gene ambiguous. Germline-derived CDR1 and CDR2 are LGHDT and YNNKEL (reference sequence). This CDR3 contains 16 residues. The ends were cut back, 5 bases at V and 5 bases at J, with 16 bases in the middle. The CDR3: CASSSGRQTHNSPLHF. DNA of the CDR3: TGTGCCAGCAGCTCAGGTCGGCAGACCCATAATTCACCCCTCCACTTT.

J is TRBJ1-2 and V is TRBV6-2 or TRBV6-3; D possibly corresponds to TRBD1 (5 bases). The CDR3 has 16 amino acids. V was clipped by 1 base and J by 5 bases, with 17 bases between them. Per germline, CDR1 MNHEY and CDR2 SVGEGT. The CDR3 protein is CASSYFPRDVDYGYTF. CDR3 nucleotide sequence: TGTGCCAGCAGTTACTTCCCCCGGGACGTAGATTATGGCTACACCTTC.

The chain couples TRBV12-3 or TRBV12-4 to TRBJ2-3; D gene unclear. The CDR3 loop spans 13 amino acids. V was cut by 0 bases and J by 6 bases, with 7 bases left in between. The CDR3 reads CASSLAGHDTQYF. The CDR3 DNA follows: TGTGCCAGCAGTTTAGCAGGGCACGATACGCAGTATTTT.

A single count supports this clone. J is TRBJ1-1 and V is TRBV19; 8 nucleotides align to TRBD1. The length of the CDR3 is 15 residues. The trim removed 4 bases at V and 1 base at J, leaving 5 bases unmatched. CDR1 LNHDA and CDR2 SQIVND come from the germline V gene (reference sequence). CDR3 amino acids: CASSTSGQANTEAFF. The CDR3 DNA reads as TGTGCCAGTAGTACCTCGGGACAGGCGAACACTGAAGCTTTCTTT.